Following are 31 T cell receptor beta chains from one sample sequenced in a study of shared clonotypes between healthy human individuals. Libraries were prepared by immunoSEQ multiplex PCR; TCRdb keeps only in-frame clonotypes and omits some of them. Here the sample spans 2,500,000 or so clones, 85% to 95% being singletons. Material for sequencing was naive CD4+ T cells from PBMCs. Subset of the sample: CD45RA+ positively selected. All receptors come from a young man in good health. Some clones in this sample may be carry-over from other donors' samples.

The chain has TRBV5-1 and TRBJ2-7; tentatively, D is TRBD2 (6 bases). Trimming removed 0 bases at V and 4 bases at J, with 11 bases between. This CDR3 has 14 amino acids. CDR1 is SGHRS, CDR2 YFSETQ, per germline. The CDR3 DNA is TGCGCCAGCAGCTTGGCGGCGGGAAATTACGAGCAGTACTTC. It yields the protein CASSLAAGNYEQYF.

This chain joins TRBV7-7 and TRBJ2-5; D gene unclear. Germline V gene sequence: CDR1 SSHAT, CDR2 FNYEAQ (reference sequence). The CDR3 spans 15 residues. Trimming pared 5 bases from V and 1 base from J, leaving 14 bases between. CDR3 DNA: TGTGCCAGCAGCCCCGGTTTGGGGTTCCAAGAGACCCAGTACTTC. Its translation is CASSPGLGFQETQYF.

CDR3 coding DNA: TGTGCCAGCAGCTTAGTGGTGCGACTTGGGGGGGAGAATGAGCAGTTCTTC. Protein: CASSLVVRLGGENEQFF. The chain has TRBV11-2 and TRBJ2-1; 7 positions agree with TRBD2. Unmatched junction bases numbered 13, after V lost 1 base and J lost 7 bases. CDR1 SGHAT and CDR2 FQNNGV come from the germline V gene. CDR3 size: 17 residues.

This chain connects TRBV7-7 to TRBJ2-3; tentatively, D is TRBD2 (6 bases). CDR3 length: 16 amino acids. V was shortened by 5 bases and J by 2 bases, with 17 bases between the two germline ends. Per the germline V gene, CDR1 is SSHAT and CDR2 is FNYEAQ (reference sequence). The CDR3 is CASSPIVGGATDTQYF. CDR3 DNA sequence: TGTGCCAGCAGCCCGATAGTCGGGGGAGCCACAGATACGCAGTATTTT. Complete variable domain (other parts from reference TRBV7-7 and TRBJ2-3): GAGVSQSPRYKVTKRGQDVTLRCDPISSHATLYWYQQALGQGPEFLTYFNYEAQPDKSGLPSDRFSAERPEGSISTLTIQRTEQRDSAMYRCASSPIVGGATDTQYFGPGTRLTVL.

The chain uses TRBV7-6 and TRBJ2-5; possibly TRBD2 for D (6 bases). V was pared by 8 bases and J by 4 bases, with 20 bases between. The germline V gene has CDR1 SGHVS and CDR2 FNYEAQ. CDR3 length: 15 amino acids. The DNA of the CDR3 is TGTGCCAGCTCTAGATCGGCTTTGGGGGGAGAGACCCAGTACTTC. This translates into CASSRSALGGETQYF.

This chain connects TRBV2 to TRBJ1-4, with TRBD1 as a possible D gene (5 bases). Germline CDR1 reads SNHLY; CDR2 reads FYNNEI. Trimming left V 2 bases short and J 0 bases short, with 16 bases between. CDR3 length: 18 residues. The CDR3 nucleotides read TGTGCCAGCAGTGAATCCCCCCCAGGGCAAGCAACTAATGAAAAACTGTTTTTT. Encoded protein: CASSESPPGQATNEKLFF.

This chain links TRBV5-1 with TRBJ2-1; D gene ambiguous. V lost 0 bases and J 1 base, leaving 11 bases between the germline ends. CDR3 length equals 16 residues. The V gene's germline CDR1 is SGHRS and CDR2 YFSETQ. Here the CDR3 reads CASSLDFHGSYNEQFF. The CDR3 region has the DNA TGCGCCAGCAGCTTGGACTTTCATGGATCCTACAATGAGCAGTTCTTC.

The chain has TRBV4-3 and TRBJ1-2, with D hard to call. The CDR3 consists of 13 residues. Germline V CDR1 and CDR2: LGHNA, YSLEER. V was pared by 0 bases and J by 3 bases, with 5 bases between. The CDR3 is CASSQDFHYGYTF. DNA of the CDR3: TGCGCCAGCAGCCAAGATTTTCACTATGGCTACACCTTC.

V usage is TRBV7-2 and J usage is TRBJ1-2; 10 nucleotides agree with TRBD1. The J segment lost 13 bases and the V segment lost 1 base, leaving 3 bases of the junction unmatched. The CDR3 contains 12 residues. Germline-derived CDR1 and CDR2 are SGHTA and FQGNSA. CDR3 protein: CASSLEGTGATF. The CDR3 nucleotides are TGTGCCAGCAGCTTAGAAGGGACAGGGGCCACCTTC.

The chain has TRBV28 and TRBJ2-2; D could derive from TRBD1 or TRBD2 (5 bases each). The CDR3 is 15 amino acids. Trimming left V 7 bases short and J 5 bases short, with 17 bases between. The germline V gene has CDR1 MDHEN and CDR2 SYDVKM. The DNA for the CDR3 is TGTGCCAGCACCCAGGTCGGGGCCGGGACCGGGGAGCTGTTTTTT. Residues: CASTQVGAGTGELFF.

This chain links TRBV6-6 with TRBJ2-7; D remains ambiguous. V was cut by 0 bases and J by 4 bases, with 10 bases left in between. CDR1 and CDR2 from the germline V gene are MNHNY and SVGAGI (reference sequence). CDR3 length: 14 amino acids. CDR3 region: CASSYSFGPYEQYF. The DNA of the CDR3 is TGTGCCAGCAGTTACTCATTCGGGCCATACGAGCAGTACTTC.

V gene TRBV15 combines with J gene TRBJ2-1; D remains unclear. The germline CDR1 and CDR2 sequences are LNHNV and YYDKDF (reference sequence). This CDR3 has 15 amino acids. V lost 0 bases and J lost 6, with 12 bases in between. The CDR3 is CATSRDPAARNEQFF. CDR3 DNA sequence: TGTGCCACCAGCAGAGATCCGGCGGCGCGCAATGAGCAGTTCTTC.

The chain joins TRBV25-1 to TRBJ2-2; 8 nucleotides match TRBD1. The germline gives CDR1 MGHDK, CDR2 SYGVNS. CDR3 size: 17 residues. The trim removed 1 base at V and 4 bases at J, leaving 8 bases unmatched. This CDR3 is CASSESRAGGATGELFF. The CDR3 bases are TGTGCCAGCAGTGAATCACGGGCAGGGGGCGCCACCGGGGAGCTGTTTTTT. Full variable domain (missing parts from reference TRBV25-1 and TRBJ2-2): EADIYQTPRYLVIGTGKKITLECSQTMGHDKMYWYQQDPGMELHLIHYSYGVNSTEKGDLSSESTVSRIRTEHFPLTLESARPSHTSQYLCASSESRAGGATGELFFGEGSRLTVL.

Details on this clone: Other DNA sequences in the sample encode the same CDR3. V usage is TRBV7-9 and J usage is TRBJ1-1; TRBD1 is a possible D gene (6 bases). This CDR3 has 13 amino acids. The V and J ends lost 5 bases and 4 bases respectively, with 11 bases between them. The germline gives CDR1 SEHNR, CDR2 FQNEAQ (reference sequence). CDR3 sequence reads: CASSPQGPTEAFF. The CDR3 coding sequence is TGTGCCAGCAGCCCACAGGGACCCACTGAAGCTTTCTTT.

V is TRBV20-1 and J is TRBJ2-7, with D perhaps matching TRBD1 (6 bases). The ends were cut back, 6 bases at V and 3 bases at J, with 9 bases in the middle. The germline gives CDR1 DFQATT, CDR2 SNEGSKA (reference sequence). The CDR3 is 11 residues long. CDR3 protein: CSAGDNYEQYF. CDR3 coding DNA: TGCAGTGCCGGGGACAACTACGAGCAGTACTTC.

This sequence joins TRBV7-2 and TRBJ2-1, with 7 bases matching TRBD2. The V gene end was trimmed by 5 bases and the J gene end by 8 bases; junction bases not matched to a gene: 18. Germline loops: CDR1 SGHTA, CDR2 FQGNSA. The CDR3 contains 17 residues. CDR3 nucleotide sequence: TGTGCCAGCAGCCATCGGGCTAGCGGCGGGTTTATCGATGAGCAGTTCTTC. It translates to CASSHRASGGFIDEQFF.

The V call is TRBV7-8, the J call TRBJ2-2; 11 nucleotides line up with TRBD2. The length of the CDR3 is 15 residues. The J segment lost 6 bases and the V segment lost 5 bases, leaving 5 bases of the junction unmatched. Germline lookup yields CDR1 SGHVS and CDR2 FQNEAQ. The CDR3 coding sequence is TGTGCCAGCAGCCCCCGGACTAGCGGGTCCGGGGAGCTGTTTTTT. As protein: CASSPRTSGSGELFF. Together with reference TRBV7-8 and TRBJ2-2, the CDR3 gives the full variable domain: GAGVSQSPRYKVAKRGQDVALRCDPISGHVSLFWYQQALGQGPEFLTYFQNEAQLDKSGLPSDRFFAERPEGSVSTLKIQRTQQEDSAVYLCASSPRTSGSGELFFGEGSRLTVL.

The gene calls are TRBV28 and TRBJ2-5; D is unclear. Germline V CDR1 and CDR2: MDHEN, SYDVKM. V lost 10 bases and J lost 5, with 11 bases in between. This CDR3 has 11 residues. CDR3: CATETRETQYF. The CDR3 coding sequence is TGTGCCACCGAGACGCGGGAGACCCAGTACTTC.

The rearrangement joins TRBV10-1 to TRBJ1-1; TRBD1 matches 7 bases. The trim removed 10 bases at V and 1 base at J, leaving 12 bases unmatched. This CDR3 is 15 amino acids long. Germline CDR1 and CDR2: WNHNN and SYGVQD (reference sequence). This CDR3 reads CATSKSTGPNTEAFF. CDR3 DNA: TGCGCCACTTCGAAATCGACAGGGCCGAACACTGAAGCTTTCTTT.

This CDR3 reads CASSLGPGNNEQYF. The CDR3 nucleotides read TGCGCCAGCAGCTTAGGGCCCGGCAACAACGAGCAGTACTTC. V gene TRBV5-1 combines with J gene TRBJ2-7, with D uncertain. The length of the CDR3 is 14 residues. The germline V gene encodes CDR1 SGHRS and CDR2 YFSETQ. The V gene lost 2 bases and the J gene lost 5 bases, with 14 bases spanning the gap. Supplemented by reference TRBV5-1 and TRBJ2-7, the full variable domain reads KAGVTQTPRYLIKTRGQQVTLSCSPISGHRSVSWYQQTPGQGLQFLFEYFSETQRNKGNFPGRFSGRQFSNSRSEMNVSTLELGDSALYLCASSLGPGNNEQYFGPGTRLTVT.

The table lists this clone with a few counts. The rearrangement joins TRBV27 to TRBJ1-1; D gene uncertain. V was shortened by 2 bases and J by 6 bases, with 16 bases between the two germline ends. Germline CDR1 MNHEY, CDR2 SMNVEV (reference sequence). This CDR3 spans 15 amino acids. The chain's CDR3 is CASSLLGARQAEAFF. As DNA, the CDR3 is TGTGCCAGCAGTTTACTGGGTGCTCGGCAAGCTGAAGCTTTCTTT.

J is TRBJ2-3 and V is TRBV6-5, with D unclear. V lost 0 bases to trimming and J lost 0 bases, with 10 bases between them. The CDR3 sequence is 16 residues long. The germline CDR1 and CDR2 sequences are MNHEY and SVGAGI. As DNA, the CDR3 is TGTGCCAGCAGTTACTCAGGGTACTCTAGCACAGATACGCAGTATTTT. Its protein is CASSYSGYSSTDTQYF.

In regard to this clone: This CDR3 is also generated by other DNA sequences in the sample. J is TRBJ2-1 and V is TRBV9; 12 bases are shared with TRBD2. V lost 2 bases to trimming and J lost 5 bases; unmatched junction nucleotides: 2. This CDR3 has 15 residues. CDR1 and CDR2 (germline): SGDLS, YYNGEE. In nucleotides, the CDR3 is TGTGCCAGCAGCGTGCGACTAGCGGGAGACAATGAGCAGTTCTTC. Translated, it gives CASSVRLAGDNEQFF.

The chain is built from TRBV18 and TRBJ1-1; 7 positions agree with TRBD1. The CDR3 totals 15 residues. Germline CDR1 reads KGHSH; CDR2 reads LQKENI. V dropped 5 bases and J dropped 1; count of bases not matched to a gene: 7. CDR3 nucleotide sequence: TGTGCCAGCTCAGCGGGACAGCAGTCGAACACTGAAGCTTTCTTT. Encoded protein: CASSAGQQSNTEAFF.

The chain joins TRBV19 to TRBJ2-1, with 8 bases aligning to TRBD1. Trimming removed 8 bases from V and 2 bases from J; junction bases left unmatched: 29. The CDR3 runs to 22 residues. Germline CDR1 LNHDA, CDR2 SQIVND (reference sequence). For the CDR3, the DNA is TGTGCCAGTGATCCCCGACAGACATACCGGGCAGGGGGCAAGGTCCCCTACAATGAGCAGTTCTTC. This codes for CASDPRQTYRAGGKVPYNEQFF.

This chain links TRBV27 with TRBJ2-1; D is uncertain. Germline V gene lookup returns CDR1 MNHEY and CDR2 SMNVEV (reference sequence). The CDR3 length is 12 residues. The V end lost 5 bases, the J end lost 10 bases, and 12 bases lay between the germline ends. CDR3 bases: TGTGCCAGCAGTGCATACGTGGGGGAGCAGTTCTTC. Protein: CASSAYVGEQFF.

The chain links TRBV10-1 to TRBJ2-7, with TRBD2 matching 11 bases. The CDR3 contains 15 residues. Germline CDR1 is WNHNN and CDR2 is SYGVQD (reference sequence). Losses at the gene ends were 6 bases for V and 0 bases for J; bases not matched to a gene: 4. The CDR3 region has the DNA TGCGCCAGCAGCGGGACTAGCGGTAGCTCCTACGAGCAGTACTTC. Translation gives CASSGTSGSSYEQYF.

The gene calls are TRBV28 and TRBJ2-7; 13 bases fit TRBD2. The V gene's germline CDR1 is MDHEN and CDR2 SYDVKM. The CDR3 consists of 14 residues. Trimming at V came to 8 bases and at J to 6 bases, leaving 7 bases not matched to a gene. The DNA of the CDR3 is TGTGCCAGCGGCCGGACTAGCGGGAGCTCCGAGCAGTACTTC. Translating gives CASGRTSGSSEQYF.

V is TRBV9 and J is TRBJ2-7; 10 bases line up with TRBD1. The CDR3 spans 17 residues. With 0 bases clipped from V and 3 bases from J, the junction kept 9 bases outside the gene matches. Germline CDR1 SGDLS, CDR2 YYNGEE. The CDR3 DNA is TGTGCCAGCAGCGTAGGAATACGACAGGGGGCGCGCTACGAGCAGTACTTC. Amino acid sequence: CASSVGIRQGARYEQYF.

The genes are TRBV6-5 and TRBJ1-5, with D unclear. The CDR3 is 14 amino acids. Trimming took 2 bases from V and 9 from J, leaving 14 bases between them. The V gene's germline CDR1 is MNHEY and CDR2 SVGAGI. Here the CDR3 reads CASSYRHSSGPQHF. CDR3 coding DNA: TGTGCCAGCAGTTACAGACACTCTTCAGGGCCCCAGCATTTT.

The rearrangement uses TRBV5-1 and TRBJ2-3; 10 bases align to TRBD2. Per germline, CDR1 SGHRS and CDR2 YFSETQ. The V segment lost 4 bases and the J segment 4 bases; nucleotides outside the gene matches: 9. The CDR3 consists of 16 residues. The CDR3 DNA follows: TGCGCCAGCAGCGGGTGGGGAGCGGGAGGGCCAGATACGCAGTATTTT. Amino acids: CASSGWGAGGPDTQYF.